The T cell receptor (beta chain) under discussion was sequenced for a study of CD8 T cells in Susac syndrome. Study in general: The sequenced Susac syndrome patients included about six who had clinically active disease and under ten who were in remission. When blood was drawn, patients with Susac syndrome were on intravenous immunoglobulin alone, on corticosteroids, or therapy-naive.

A quantity of about 0.5 to 1 ug RNA underwent reverse transcription using random hexamers. By means of immunoSEQ multiplex PCR, TCR beta CDR3 spanning 54 Vbeta and 13 Jbeta underwent amplification. TCRdb recomputed calls from the immunoSEQ multiplex PCR reads with MiXCR, one row per CDR3 protein. Altogether approximately 210,000 distinct CDR3 sequences are present, 94% being singletons, with the ten largest covering about 0.14%. Isolation of CD8+ and CD4+ T cells was performed negatively, whereas enrichment of TEMRA cells was done by FACS. The TCR sequence derives from a human donor with Susac syndrome. Input material: CD4+ T cells from PBMCs.

In nucleotides, the CDR3 is TGTGCCTCCACCCGTGGGGCAGATACGCAGTATTTT. As protein: CASTRGADTQYF. V usage is TRBV12-3 or TRBV12-4 and J usage is TRBJ2-3; D gene ambiguous. V was pared by 11 bases and J by 4 bases, with 13 bases between. CDR3 length: 12 amino acids.